The clone carrying this TCR beta chain was counted a few times. Its antigen is still unknown. This entry belongs to a study of T cells in Graves' hyperthyroidism and ophthalmopathy. Study-wide results and caveats: The authors' 13 V-J model separated ophthalmopathy from stable hyperthyroidism. Expanded thyroid clonotypes (above 0.001) were mostly also found in blood. Model-based prediction identified ophthalmopathy a median approximately 6 months prior to its onset.

TCR beta CDR3 regions were amplified from RNA transcripts. Carried out on the TCR CDR3, a first-round RT-PCR used the HTBI primer set. TCRdb reprocessed the multiplex PCR reads via MiXCR and lists one record per CDR3 protein. The sample shows hundreds of thousands of distinct CDR3 sequences, about 15% of them seen only once. The CDR3 totals 16 residues. V dropped 1 base and J dropped 5; count of bases not matched to a gene: 7. Germline V gene lookup returns CDR1 LNHDA and CDR2 SQIVND (reference sequence). This TCR came from a man aged 18 to 29 with Graves' ophthalmopathy. The chain links TRBV19 to TRBJ2-2, with 7 bases aligning to TRBD2. Sequencing input: blood. The CDR3 sequence is CASSIGPSGGTGELFF. CDR3 sequence (DNA): TGTGCCAGTAGTATAGGGCCTAGCGGAGGGACCGGGGAGCTGTTTTTT.